The entry below describes one T cell receptor beta chain. The repertoire was sequenced with immunoSEQ multiplex PCR; TCRdb's copy has only in-frame clones and lacks some. The table shows a few hundred thousand clones, with 90% occurring only once. The sample originates from a study of blood T cell repertoires in COVID-19. The specimen was PBMCs or T cells enriched from blood (not recorded which). This receptor was identified in a man between 25 and 39 years old who had been exposed to COVID-19.

In DNA form, the CDR3 reads TGTGCCAGCTCACTCAGACAGGGGTTTATGAGCACTGAAGCTTTCTTT. The encoded protein is CASSLRQGFMSTEAFF. This sequence joins TRBV18 and TRBJ1-1, with 8 bases matching TRBD1. The CDR3 is 16 residues long. CDR1 KGHSH and CDR2 LQKENI come from the germline V gene. Unmatched junction bases numbered 11, after V lost 4 bases and J lost 4 bases.